The 8 T cell receptor beta chains reported below all come from one sample, sequenced in a study of shared clonotypes between healthy human individuals. Some clones are missing from TCRdb's copy, which holds only in-frame ones; the method was immunoSEQ multiplex PCR. The sample lists 2,500,000 or so clones, 85% to 95% occurring once. Sequences were obtained from naive CD4+ T cells from PBMCs. Subset here: CD45RA+ positively selected. These receptors originate from a young man in good health. Some clones in this sample may be carry-over from other donors' samples.

The chain is built from TRBV18 and TRBJ2-7; 9 nucleotides match TRBD1. V shed 6 bases, J shed 3 bases, and the junction held 9 bases outside the gene matches. There are 15 residues in the CDR3. The V gene's germline CDR1 is KGHSH and CDR2 LQKENI. The CDR3 here is CASSPGTGTVYEQYF. CDR3 bases: TGTGCCAGCTCTCCCGGGACAGGGACGGTCTACGAGCAGTACTTC. Drawing the rest from reference TRBV18 and TRBJ2-7, the complete variable domain is NAGVMQNPRHLVRRRGQEARLRCSPMKGHSHVYWYRQLPEEGLKFMVYLQKENIIDESGMPKERFSAEFPKEGPSILRIQQVVRGDSAAYFCASSPGTGTVYEQYFGPGTRLTVT.

The gene calls are TRBV2 and TRBJ1-2, with D tentatively TRBD1 (5 bases). The V gene lost 8 bases and the J gene lost 8 bases, with 21 bases spanning the gap. The CDR3 sequence is 14 residues long. CDR1 SNHLY and CDR2 FYNNEI come from the germline V gene. CDR3 sequence: CASLPRATDGGYTF. Here the CDR3 DNA reads TGTGCCAGCCTCCCCAGGGCCACGGACGGGGGCTACACCTTC.

The chain is built from TRBV4-3 and TRBJ1-5; the D is unclear. This CDR3 region has 18 residues. Between the trimmed V and J ends, which lost 0 bases and 5 bases, there was a span of 20 bases. CDR1 and CDR2 (germline): LGHNA, YSLEER. In nucleotides, the CDR3 is TGCGCCAGCAGCCAAGACCCAGTGAGACAAGGACGTCATCAGCCCCAGCATTTT. This encodes CASSQDPVRQGRHQPQHF.

CDR3 coding DNA: TGTGCCAGCAAACTGAGTAAGAACACTGAAGCTTTCTTT. Amino acids: CASKLSKNTEAFF. The rearrangement links TRBV28 to TRBJ1-1, with no clear D. The CDR3 has 13 residues. Germline lookup yields CDR1 MDHEN and CDR2 SYDVKM. Trimming cost V 7 bases and J 1 base, with 10 bases left between them.

For this clone: Within the sample, other DNA sequences also encode this same CDR3. J is TRBJ2-7 and V is TRBV28; D is uncertain. The CDR3 consists of 12 residues. V shed 5 bases and J shed 0 bases, with 5 bases lying between them. CDR1 and CDR2 (germline): MDHEN, SYDVKM. The CDR3, as DNA: TGTGCCAGCAGTAGCCCCTCCTACGAGCAGTACTTC. The encoded protein is CASSSPSYEQYF.

The table lists this clone with a few counts. The J gene is TRBJ1-1, the V gene TRBV10-3, with 7 bases aligning to TRBD1. The CDR3 runs 13 residues. The germline CDR1 and CDR2 sequences are ENHRY and SYGVKD. Unmatched junction bases numbered 7, after V lost 2 bases and J lost 10 bases. The CDR3 spells CAISEANRGLAFF. The CDR3 DNA follows: TGTGCCATCAGTGAGGCAAACAGGGGATTAGCTTTCTTT.

V is TRBV5-6 and J is TRBJ1-2; D is undetermined. There are 14 residues in the CDR3. Germline CDR1 is SGHDT and CDR2 is YYEEEE. Trimming pared 0 bases from V and 0 bases from J, leaving 6 bases between. CDR3: CASSLGMANYGYTF. The CDR3 nucleotides read TGTGCCAGCAGCTTGGGAATGGCTAACTATGGCTACACCTTC. Full variable domain (missing parts from reference TRBV5-6 and TRBJ1-2): DAGVTQSPTHLIKTRGQQVTLRCSPKSGHDTVSWYQQALGQGPQFIFQYYEEEERQRGNFPDRFSGHQFPNYSSELNVNALLLGDSALYLCASSLGMANYGYTFGSGTRLTVV.

The chain combines TRBV7-2 with TRBJ1-1; D is uncertain. Trimming left V 1 base short and J 10 bases short, with 13 bases between. The CDR3 runs 13 residues. Germline-derived CDR1 and CDR2 are SGHTA and FQGNSA. This CDR3 reads CASSLVGGRGAFF. The DNA for the CDR3 is TGTGCCAGCAGCTTAGTAGGCGGCCGTGGAGCTTTCTTT.